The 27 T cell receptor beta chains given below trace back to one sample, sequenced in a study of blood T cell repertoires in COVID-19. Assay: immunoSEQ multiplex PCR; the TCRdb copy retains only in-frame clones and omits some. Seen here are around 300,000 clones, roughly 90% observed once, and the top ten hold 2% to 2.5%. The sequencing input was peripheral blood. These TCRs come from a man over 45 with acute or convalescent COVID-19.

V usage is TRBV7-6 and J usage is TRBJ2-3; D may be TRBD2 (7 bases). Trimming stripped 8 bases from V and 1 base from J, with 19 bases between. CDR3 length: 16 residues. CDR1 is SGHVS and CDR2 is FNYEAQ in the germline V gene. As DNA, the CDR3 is TGTGCCAGCTCACCCGGGGGCGGGAGCCGCACAGATACGCAGTATTTT. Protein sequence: CASSPGGGSRTDTQYF.

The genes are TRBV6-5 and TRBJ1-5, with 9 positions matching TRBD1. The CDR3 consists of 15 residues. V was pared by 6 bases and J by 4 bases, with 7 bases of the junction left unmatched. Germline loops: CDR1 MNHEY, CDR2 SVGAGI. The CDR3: CASRSAGQGNQPQHF. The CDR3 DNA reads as TGTGCCAGCAGGTCAGCGGGACAGGGTAATCAGCCCCAGCATTTT.

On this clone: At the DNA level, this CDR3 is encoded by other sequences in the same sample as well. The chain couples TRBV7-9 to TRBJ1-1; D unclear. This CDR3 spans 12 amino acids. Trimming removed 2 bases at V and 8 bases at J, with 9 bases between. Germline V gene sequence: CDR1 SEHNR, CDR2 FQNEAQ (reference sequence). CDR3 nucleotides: TGTGCCAGCAGCTTACCCCCGGGAGAAGCTTTCTTT. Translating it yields CASSLPPGEAFF. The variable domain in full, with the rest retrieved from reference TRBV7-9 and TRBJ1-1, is DTGVSQNPRHKITKRGQNVTFRCDPISEHNRLYWYRQTLGQGPEFLTYFQNEAQLEKSRLLSDRFSAERPKGSFSTLEIQRTEQGDSAMYLCASSLPPGEAFFGQGTRLTVV.

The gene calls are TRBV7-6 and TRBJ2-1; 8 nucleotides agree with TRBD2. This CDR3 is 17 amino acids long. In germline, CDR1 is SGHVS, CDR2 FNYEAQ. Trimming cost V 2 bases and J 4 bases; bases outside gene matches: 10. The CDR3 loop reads CASSLFTGGAGYNEQFF. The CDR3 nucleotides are TGTGCCAGCAGCTTATTCACGGGGGGGGCCGGGTACAATGAGCAGTTCTTC.

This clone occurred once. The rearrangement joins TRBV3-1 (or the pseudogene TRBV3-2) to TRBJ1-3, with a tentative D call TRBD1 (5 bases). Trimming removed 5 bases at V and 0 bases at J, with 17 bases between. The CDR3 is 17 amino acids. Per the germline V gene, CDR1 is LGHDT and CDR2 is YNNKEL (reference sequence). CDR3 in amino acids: CASSSIGGTYSGNTIYF. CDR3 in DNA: TGTGCCAGCAGCTCTATCGGGGGAACTTACTCTGGAAACACCATATATTTT.

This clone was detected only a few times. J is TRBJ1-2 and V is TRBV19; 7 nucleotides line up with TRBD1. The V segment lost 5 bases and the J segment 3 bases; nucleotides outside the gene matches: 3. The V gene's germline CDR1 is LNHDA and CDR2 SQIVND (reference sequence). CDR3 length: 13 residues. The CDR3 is CASSPGQDYGYTF. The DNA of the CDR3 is TGTGCCAGTAGTCCCGGACAGGACTATGGCTACACCTTC.

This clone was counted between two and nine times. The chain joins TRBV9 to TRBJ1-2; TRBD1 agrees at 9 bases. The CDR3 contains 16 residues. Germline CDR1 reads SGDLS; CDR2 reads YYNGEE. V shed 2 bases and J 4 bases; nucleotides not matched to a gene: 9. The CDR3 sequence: CASSVTPGQGTYGYTF. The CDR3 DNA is TGTGCCAGCAGCGTTACTCCGGGACAGGGTACCTATGGCTACACCTTC.

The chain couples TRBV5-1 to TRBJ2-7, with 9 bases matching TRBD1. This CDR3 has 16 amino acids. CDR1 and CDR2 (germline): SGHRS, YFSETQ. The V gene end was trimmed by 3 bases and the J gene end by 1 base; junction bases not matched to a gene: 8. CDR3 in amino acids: CASSSGGQGRSYEQYF. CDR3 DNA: TGCGCCAGCAGCTCCGGGGGACAGGGTAGGTCCTACGAGCAGTACTTC.

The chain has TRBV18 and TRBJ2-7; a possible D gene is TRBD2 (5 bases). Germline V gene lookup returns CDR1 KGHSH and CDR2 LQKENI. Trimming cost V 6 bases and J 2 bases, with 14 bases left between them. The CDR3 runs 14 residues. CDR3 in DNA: TGTGCCAGCTCCCTCGTAGGGAGAGCCTACGAGCAGTACTTC. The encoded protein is CASSLVGRAYEQYF. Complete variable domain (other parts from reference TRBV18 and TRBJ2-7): NAGVMQNPRHLVRRRGQEARLRCSPMKGHSHVYWYRQLPEEGLKFMVYLQKENIIDESGMPKERFSAEFPKEGPSILRIQQVVRGDSAAYFCASSLVGRAYEQYFGPGTRLTVT.

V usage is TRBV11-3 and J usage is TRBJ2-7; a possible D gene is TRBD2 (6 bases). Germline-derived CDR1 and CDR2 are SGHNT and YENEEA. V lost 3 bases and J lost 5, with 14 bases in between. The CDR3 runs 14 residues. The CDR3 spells CASSFRETSDEQYF. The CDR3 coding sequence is TGTGCCAGCAGCTTTAGGGAGACTAGTGACGAGCAGTACTTC.

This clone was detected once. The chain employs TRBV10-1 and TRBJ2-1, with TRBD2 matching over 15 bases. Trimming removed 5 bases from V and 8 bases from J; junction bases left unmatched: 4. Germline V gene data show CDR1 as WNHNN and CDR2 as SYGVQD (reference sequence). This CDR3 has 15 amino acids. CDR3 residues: CASSRTSGGGDEQFF. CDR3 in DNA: TGCGCCAGCAGTAGGACTAGCGGGGGGGGAGATGAGCAGTTCTTC.

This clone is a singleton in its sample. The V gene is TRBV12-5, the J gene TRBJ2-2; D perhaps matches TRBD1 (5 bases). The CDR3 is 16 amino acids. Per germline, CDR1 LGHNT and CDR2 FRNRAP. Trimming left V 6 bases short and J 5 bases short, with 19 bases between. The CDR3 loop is CASGRFLRDLTGELFF. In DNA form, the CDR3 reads TGTGCTAGTGGGCGATTCCTCAGGGATTTAACCGGGGAGCTGTTTTTT.

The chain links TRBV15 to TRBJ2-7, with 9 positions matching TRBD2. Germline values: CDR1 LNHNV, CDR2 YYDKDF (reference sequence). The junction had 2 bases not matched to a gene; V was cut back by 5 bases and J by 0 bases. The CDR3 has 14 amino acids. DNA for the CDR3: TGTGCCACCAGCGAGCGGGGGGACTCCTACGAGCAGTACTTC. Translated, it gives CATSERGDSYEQYF.

For the CDR3, the DNA is TGTGCCAGTAGCCGGGGACAGGGGGTTGGCTACACCTTC. It codes for CASSRGQGVGYTF. The V call is TRBV19, the J call TRBJ1-2, with 11 bases aligning to TRBD1. With 6 bases clipped from V and 7 bases from J, the junction kept 4 bases outside the gene matches. The CDR3 runs 13 residues. Looked up from germline, CDR1 is LNHDA and CDR2 is SQIVND (reference sequence).

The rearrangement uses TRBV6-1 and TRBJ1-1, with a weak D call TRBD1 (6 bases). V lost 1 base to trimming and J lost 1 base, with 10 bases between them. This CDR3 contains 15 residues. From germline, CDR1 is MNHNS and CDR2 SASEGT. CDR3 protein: CASSEVRQANTEAFF. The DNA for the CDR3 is TGTGCCAGCAGTGAAGTAAGACAGGCGAACACTGAAGCTTTCTTT.

The CDR3 nucleotides read TGTGCCACCAGTGATCGAGGACAGGCCACCGGGGAGCTGTTTTTT. Translated, it gives CATSDRGQATGELFF. The rearrangement joins TRBV24-1 to TRBJ2-2; 7 positions agree with TRBD1. The germline V gene has CDR1 KGHDR and CDR2 SFDVKD. V shed 3 bases and J 4 bases; nucleotides not matched to a gene: 4. The CDR3 covers 15 residues.

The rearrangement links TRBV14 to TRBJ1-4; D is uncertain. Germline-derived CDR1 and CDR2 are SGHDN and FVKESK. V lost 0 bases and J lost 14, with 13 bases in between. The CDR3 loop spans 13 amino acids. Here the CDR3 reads CASSQDGAGRLFF. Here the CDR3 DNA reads TGTGCCAGCAGCCAAGACGGCGCGGGGAGGCTGTTTTTT.

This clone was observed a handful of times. The CDR3 DNA reads as TGTGCCAGTGGGACAGGGTGGATGGTGGAGCCCCAGCATTTT. Translating it yields CASGTGWMVEPQHF. The chain is built from TRBV19 and TRBJ1-5, with 9 bases aligning to TRBD1. The V gene's germline CDR1 is LNHDA and CDR2 SQIVND (reference sequence). The CDR3 covers 14 residues. V was clipped by 8 bases and J by 8 bases; unmatched bases: 10.

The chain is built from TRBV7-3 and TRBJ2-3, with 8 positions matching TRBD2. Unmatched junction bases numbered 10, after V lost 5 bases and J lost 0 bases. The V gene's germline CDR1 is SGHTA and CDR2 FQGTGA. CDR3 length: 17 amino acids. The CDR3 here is CASSPLGASGSTDTQYF. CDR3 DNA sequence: TGTGCCAGCAGCCCCCTCGGAGCTAGCGGGAGCACAGATACGCAGTATTTT.

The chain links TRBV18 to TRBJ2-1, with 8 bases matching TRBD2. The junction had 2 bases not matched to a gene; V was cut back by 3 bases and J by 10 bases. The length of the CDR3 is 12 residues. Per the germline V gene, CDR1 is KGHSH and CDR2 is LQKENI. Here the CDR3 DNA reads TGTGCCAGCTCACCTAGCGGGGTCGAGCAGTTCTTC. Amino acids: CASSPSGVEQFF.

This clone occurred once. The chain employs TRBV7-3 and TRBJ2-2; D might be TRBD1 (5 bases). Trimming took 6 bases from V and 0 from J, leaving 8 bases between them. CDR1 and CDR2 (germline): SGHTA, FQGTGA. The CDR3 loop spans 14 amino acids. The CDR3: CASRRTPNTGELFF. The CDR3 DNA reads TGTGCCAGCAGGCGGACACCGAACACCGGGGAGCTGTTTTTT.

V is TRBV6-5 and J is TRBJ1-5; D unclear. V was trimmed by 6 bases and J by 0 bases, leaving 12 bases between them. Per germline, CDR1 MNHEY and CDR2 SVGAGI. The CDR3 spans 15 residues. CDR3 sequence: CASREGPYSNQPQHF. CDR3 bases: TGTGCCAGCAGGGAGGGTCCTTATAGCAATCAGCCCCAGCATTTT.

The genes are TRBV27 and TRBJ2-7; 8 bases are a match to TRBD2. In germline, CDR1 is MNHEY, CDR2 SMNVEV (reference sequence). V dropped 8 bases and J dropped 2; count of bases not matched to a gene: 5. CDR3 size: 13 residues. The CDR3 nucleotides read TGTGCCAGCTCACCCGGGGGGGCCTACGAGCAGTACTTC. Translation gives CASSPGGAYEQYF.

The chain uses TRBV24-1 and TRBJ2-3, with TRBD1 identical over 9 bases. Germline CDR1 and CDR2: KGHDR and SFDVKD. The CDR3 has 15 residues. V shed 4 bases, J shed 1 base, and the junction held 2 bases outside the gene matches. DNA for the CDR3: TGTGCCACCAGTGACTGGACAGGGGGCACAGATACGCAGTATTTT. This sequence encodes CATSDWTGGTDTQYF.

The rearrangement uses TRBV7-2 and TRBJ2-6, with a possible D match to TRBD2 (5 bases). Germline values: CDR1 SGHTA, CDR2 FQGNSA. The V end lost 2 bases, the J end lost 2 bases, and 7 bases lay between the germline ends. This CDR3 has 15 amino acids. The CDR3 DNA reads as TGTGCCAGCAGCTTATCGGGAACTGGGGCCAACGTCCTGACTTTC. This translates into CASSLSGTGANVLTF.

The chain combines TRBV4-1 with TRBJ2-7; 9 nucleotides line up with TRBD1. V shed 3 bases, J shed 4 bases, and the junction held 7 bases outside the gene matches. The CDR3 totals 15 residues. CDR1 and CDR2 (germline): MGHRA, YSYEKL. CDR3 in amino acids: CASSQQTGGRYEQYF. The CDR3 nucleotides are TGCGCCAGCAGCCAGCAGACAGGGGGTAGGTACGAGCAGTACTTC.

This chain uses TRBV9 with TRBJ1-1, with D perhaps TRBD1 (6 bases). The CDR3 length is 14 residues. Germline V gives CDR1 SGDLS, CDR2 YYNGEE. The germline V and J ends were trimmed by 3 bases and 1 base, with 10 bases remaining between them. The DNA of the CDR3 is TGTGCCAGCAGCGCAGGACAGCGGAACACTGAAGCTTTCTTT. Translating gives CASSAGQRNTEAFF.